The sequence of this T cell receptor beta chain was determined in a study of blood T cell repertoires in COVID-19 (dated by TCRdb to about 2020). Concerning the study at large: The collaborator samples originated in the United States, Italy and Spain and spanned the acute and convalescent phases of COVID-19. The material from the prospective study consisted of cDNA or gDNA derived from T cells, B-cell-depleted T cells, or PBMCs. Deeply sampled blood TCRbeta repertoires from subjects exposed to, actively infected with, or recovered from COVID-19 were included in the dataset. A freely available public database, intended as a resource for researchers studying the immune response to SARS-CoV-2, is where the repertoires were released. Samples came from the ongoing ImmuneRACE study (first 160 participants) plus 1,254 subjects from 6 global collaborators. A de-identified subject ID, COVID-19 status, age in years and sex were almost always included in the sample metadata. HLA class I and class II types, where available, came from metadata supplied by the sample provider rather than from assay-based typing. Overall results and qualifications from the work: Clinical and demographic metadata were provided uncurated, with the amount varying by source and participant.

The CDR3 goes from the cysteine to the phenylalanine over 14 residues. Only the CDR3 portion is preserved as DNA: 42 bases, with reading frame beginning at the first base. As encoded in the germline V gene, CDR1 is SQVTM while CDR2 is ANQGSEA. V loses 7 bases, J loses 0 bases, and the germline ends lie 15 bases apart. For this clone: The clone's antigen remains unknown. Per-base quality was not reported, and no clone a single base away is much larger than it.

TCRbeta CDR3 regions were amplified from genomic DNA using the immunoSEQ Assay, a bias-controlled multiplex PCR. In the original analysis: Nucleated cell counts per sample were estimated from amplification of reference gene primers within the assay. To quantify the absolute abundance of each unique TCRbeta CDR3 rearrangement, sequence reads were collapsed and filtered. For each sample, productive Simpson clonality was calculated as the square root of Simpson's diversity index over productive rearrangements. TCRdb's version of the immuneACCESS table is confined to in-frame rearrangements and falls short of the full clone set. An unresolved V gene accounts for under half of the shortfall where checked; the remainder is of unknown origin. V, J and clone size are those of that table, while D and trimming were read from the DNA. Within this sample are 30,000 to 45,000 clones, with approximately 90% of them counted one time only. The ten largest make up roughly 7.1% of the sample.

Whole blood was collected in K2EDTA tubes by collaborating institutions according to the institutions' own protocols. For TCRbeta analysis, collaborators shipped samples in one of three forms: frozen whole blood, isolated PBMCs, or DNA extracted from either of those sample types. The V gene is TRBV29-1 and the J gene is TRBJ1-1, with no confident D gene call. The specimen sequenced was peripheral blood. This receptor was obtained from a human donor in a cohort sampled during active COVID-19. The bases read TGCAGCGCCCTTTCGAGAGGGATGAACACTGAAGCTTTCTTT. Translated, this is CSALSRGMNTEAFF. Extended through the reference TRBV29-1 and TRBJ1-1 proteins, this CDR3 yields the full variable domain: SAVISQKPSRDICQRGTSLTIQCQVDSQVTMMFWYRQQPGQSLTLIATANQGSEATYESGFVIDKFPISRPNLTFSTLTVSNMSPEDSSIYLCSALSRGMNTEAFFGQGTRLTVV.